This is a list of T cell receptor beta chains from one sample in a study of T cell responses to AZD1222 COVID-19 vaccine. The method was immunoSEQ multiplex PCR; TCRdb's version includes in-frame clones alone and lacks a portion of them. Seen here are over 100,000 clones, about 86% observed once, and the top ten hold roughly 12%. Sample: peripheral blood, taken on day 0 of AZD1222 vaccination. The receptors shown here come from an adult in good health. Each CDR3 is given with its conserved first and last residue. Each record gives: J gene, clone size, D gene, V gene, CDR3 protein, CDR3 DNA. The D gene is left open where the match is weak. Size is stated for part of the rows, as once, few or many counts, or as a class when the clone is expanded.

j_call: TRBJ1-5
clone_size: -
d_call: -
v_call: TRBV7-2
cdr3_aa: CASSADGSSNQPQHF
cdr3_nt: TGTGCCAGCAGCGCGGACGGCTCTAGCAATCAGCCCCAGCATTTT

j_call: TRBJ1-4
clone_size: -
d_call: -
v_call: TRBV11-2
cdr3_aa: CASSTTGPNEKLFF
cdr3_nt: TGTGCCAGCAGCACCACAGGGCCGAATGAAAAACTGTTTTTT

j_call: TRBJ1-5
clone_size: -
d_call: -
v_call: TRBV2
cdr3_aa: CASTTQGGNQPQHF
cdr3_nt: TGTGCCAGCACGACTCAGGGCGGCAATCAGCCCCAGCATTTT

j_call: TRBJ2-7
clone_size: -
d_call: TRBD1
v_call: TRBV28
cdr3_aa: CASSSRGQGHLSYEQYF
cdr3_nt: TGTGCCAGCAGTTCTCGGGGACAGGGTCATCTTTCCTACGAGCAGTACTTC

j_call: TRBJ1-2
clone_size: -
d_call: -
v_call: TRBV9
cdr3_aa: CASSAANYGYTF
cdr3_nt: TGTGCCAGCAGCGCTGCCAACTATGGCTACACCTTC

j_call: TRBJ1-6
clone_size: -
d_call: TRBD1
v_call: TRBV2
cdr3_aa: CASRDRAGASYNSPLHF
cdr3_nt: TGTGCCAGCAGGGACAGGGCGGGAGCCTCCTATAATTCACCCCTCCACTTT

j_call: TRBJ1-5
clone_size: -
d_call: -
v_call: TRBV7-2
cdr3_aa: CASSLQQGDQPQHF
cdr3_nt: TGTGCCAGCAGCTTACAACAGGGCGACCAGCCCCAGCATTTT

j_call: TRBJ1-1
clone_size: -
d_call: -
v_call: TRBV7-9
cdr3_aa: CASSPKGQRYEAFF
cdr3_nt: TGTGCCAGCAGCCCCAAAGGACAGCGATATGAAGCTTTCTTT

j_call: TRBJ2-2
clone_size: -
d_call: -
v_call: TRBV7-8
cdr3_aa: CASSLAGGNTGELFF
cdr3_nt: TGTGCCAGCAGCTTAGCAGGAGGGAACACCGGGGAGCTGTTTTTT

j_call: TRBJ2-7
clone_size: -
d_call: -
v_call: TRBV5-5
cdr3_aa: CASSLVDGYEQYF
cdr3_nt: TGTGCCAGCAGCTTGGTTGACGGCTACGAGCAGTACTTC

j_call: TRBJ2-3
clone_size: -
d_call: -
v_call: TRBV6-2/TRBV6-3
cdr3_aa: CASSYRGKTDTQYF
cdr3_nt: TGTGCCAGCAGTTACAGGGGAAAGACAGATACGCAGTATTTT

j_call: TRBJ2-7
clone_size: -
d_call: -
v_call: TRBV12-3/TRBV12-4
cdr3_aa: CASSLGYEQYF
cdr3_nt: TGTGCCAGCAGTTTGGGCTACGAGCAGTACTTC

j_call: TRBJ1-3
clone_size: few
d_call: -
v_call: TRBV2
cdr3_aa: CASRVDSRVGGNTIYF
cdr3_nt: TGTGCCAGCAGAGTGGACAGCCGGGTGGGAGGAAACACCATATATTTT

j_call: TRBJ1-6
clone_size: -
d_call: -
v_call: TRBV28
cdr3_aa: CASSLIHSPLHF
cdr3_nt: TGTGCCAGCAGTTTAATCCATTCACCCCTCCACTTT

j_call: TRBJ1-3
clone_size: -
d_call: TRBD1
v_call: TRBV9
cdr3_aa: CASSAQGGISGNTIYF
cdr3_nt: TGTGCCAGCAGCGCACAGGGGGGGATCTCTGGAAACACCATATATTTT

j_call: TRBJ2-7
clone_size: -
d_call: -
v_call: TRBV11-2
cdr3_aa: CASSLVGDTSYEQYF
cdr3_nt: TGTGCCAGCAGCTTAGTTGGGGATACCTCCTACGAGCAGTACTTC

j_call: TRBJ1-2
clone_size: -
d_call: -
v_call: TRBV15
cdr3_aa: CATSRGTTVERGYTF
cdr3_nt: TGTGCCACCAGCAGAGGTACGACAGTGGAGAGAGGCTACACCTTC

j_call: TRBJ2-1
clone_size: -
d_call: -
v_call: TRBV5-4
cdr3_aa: CASSLPAGEQFF
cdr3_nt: TGTGCCAGCAGCTTACCGGCGGGTGAGCAGTTCTTC

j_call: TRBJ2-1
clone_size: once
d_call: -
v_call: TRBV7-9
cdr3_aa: CASSLELGSYNEQFF
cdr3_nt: TGTGCCAGCAGCTTAGAACTGGGCTCCTACAATGAGCAGTTCTTC

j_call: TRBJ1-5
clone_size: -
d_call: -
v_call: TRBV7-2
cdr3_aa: CASSLVVSSNQPQHF
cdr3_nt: TGTGCCAGCAGCTTAGTGGTCAGTAGCAATCAGCCCCAGCATTTT

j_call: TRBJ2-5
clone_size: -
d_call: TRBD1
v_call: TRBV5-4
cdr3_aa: CASSYPGQGQETQYF
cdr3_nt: TGTGCCAGCAGCTACCCAGGACAGGGCCAAGAGACCCAGTACTTC

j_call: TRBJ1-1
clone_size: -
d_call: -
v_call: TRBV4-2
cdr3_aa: CASSQGGLNTEAFF
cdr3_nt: TGTGCCAGCAGCCAGGGGGGTTTGAACACTGAAGCTTTCTTT

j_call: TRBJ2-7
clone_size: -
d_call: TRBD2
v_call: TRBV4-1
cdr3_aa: CASSQAGLAGPTHEQYF
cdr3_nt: TGCGCCAGCAGCCAAGCCGGACTAGCGGGCCCGACCCACGAGCAGTACTTC

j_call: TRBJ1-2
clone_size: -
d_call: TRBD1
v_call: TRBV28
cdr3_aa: CASVSDRGGYTF
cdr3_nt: TGTGCCAGCGTCTCGGACAGGGGAGGCTACACCTTC

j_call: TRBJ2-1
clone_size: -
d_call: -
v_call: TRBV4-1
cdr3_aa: CASSQDGTGYNEQFF
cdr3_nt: TGCGCCAGCAGCCAAGACGGGACCGGATACAATGAGCAGTTCTTC

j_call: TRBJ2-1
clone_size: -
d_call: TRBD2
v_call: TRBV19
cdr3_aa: CASTIGGTTYNEQFF
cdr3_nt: TGTGCCAGTACCATAGGCGGGACTACCTACAATGAGCAGTTCTTC